This is a list of T cell receptor beta chains from one sample in a study of human T cells and chemical hapten exposure. Each CDR3 protein gets one entry after TCRdb re-called the RACE reads with MiXCR. The sample contains around 95,000 distinct CDR3 sequences, 10% to 11% of which appear only once. The specimen was whole blood, collected in connection with sensitization to the hapten diphenylcyclopropenone (DPC). Every receptor here comes from a woman aged 55-69 years with alopecia areata. Some clones in this sample may be carry-over from other donors' samples. Both conserved end residues are part of each CDR3. The order of the fields is J gene, D gene, clone size, V gene, CDR3 DNA, CDR3 protein. D genes are given only for firm matches. Only some rows state a clone size, as once, few, many or a class for expanded clones.

TRBJ2-7 | TRBD1 | many | TRBV7-2 | TGTGCCAGCAGCCGACAGGGGGCTTATTATGACGAGCAGTACTTC | CASSRQGAYYDEQYF
TRBJ1-2 | TRBD1 | many | TRBV30 | TGTGCCTGGAGCCGGGACAGAAACTATGGCTACACCTTC | CAWSRDRNYGYTF
TRBJ1-4 | NA | few | TRBV29-1 | TGCAGCGTTGGCGGGGGGGCAACTAATGAAAAACTGTTTTTT | CSVGGGATNEKLFF
TRBJ1-5 | TRBD1 | NA | TRBV27 | TGTGCCAGCAGTGCCCTACAGGGGAAAAATCAGCCCCAGCATTTT | CASSALQGKNQPQHF
TRBJ2-5 | NA | many | TRBV29-1 | TGCAGCGTTGGCTTCCCAGGGAGGTTACAAGAGACCCAGTACTTC | CSVGFPGRLQETQYF
TRBJ2-7 | NA | many | TRBV5-1 | TGCGCCAGCAGCTGGACTAAGTCGGGGGAGCAGTACTTC | CASSWTKSGEQYF
TRBJ1-1 | NA | NA | TRBV5-6 | TGTGCCAGCAGCCCCTGGACAGCGAACTCTATGAACACTGAAGCTTTCTTT | CASSPWTANSMNTEAFF
TRBJ1-6 | NA | many | TRBV20-1 | TGCAGTGCTATATGGGGGCTCCAATCACCCCTCCACTTT | CSAIWGLQSPLHF
TRBJ2-3 | TRBD2 | few | TRBV5-4 | TGTGCCAGCAGCCGGGGGGGCCTCGGTAGGGCAGATACGCAGTATTTT | CASSRGGLGRADTQYF
TRBJ2-2 | TRBD2 | many | TRBV6-2/TRBV6-3 | TGTGCCAGCAGGAAAACGGGGGGGCAGGAGACCGGGGAGCTGTTTTTT | CASRKTGGQETGELFF
TRBJ2-5 | TRBD2 | many | TRBV7-3 | TGTGCCAGCAGCCCAGGGCGGGGGGAGACCCAGTACTTC | CASSPGRGETQYF
TRBJ2-7 | NA | NA | TRBV7-9 | TGTGCCAGCAGCTTATCCCCGAGCGCAGGGGCCCCCCGAGTCTCCTACGAGCAGTACTTC | CASSLSPSAGAPRVSYEQYF
TRBJ1-2 | NA | NA | TRBV5-6 | TGTGCCAGCAGCCTAGGGACCAACTATGGCTACACCTTC | CASSLGTNYGYTF
TRBJ2-5 | TRBD1 | few | TRBV5-5 | TGTGCCAGCAGCTTGATGGGTAGTGACAGGGGCCAAGAGACCCAGTACTTC | CASSLMGSDRGQETQYF
TRBJ2-6 | NA | NA | TRBV20-1 | TGCAGTGCTCGATTCGGGAGAGCGGGGGCCAACGTCCTGACTTTC | CSARFGRAGANVLTF
TRBJ1-1 | NA | many | TRBV4-1 | TGCGCCAGCAGCCAAGATCTTACAGGTCCCATGAACACTGAAGCTTTCTTT | CASSQDLTGPMNTEAFF
TRBJ2-1 | NA | many | TRBV11-1 | TGTGCCAGCAGCCCCCGTATCGACCCGGCGTGGAATGAGCAGTTCTTC | CASSPRIDPAWNEQFF
TRBJ2-6 | NA | NA | TRBV5-1 | TGCGCCAGCAGCCTACCACAGCGGTCTGGGGCCAACGTCCTGACTTTC | CASSLPQRSGANVLTF
TRBJ2-3 | NA | NA | TRBV12-3/TRBV12-4 | TGTGCCAGCAGTCCCCGTAGCGGCGGAACGACTAGCACAGATACGCAGTATTTT | CASSPRSGGTTSTDTQYF
TRBJ2-5 | NA | few | TRBV27 | TGTGCCAGCAGTCCCCTCCGGGCGGCGTACCAAGAGACCCAGTACTTC | CASSPLRAAYQETQYF